This T cell receptor (beta chain) was observed in a study of T cell responses to AZD1222 COVID-19 vaccine. Profiled with immunoSEQ multiplex PCR; TCRdb holds only in-frame clones, not every one. The sample holds about 180,000 clones, about 90% seen once. Trimming pared 7 bases from V and 4 bases from J, leaving 5 bases between. There are 11 residues in the CDR3. This specimen consisted of peripheral blood, obtained 28 days after the second AZD1222 dose. The chain recombines TRBV12-3 or TRBV12-4 with TRBJ2-1, with D unresolved. The TCR originated in an adult who received the AZD1222 COVID-19 vaccine. DNA of the CDR3: TGTGCCAGCACTTTGTACAATGAGCAGTTCTTC. As protein: CASTLYNEQFF.